This T cell receptor beta chain derives from a study of response to subunit inactivated influenza vaccine (dated by TCRdb to the late 2010s). In the study overall: Deep quantitative profiling of the T cell receptor repertoire was used in the study to follow responses to a trivalent subunit inactivated influenza vaccine. Overall results and qualifications from the work: It was suggested by the authors that each seasonal influenza vaccination may recruit only a limited number of new T cells.

Receptors were amplified or captured by RT-PCR. The sequencer was an Illumina HiSeq 2500. TCRdb ran its own pipeline on the public reads, namely fastp trimming at Q25 and MiXCR clone calling, and kept in-frame beta chains. Rows with a matching CDR3 protein are joined into one entry that keeps the most common DNA and genes. The sample yields over 650,000 distinct CDR3 sequences; roughly 18% were counted once. Of the sample, roughly 10% falls within the top ten clones. CDR1 MNHNS and CDR2 SASEGT are derived from the germline V gene. Including cysteine and phenylalanine, the CDR3 has 10 amino acids. Only the CDR3 part of the read is kept: 30 bases, read in frame from the first base. At the junction V is shortened by 3 bases and J by 10 bases, with 4 bases in between. This clonotype was found a few times. Its antigen remains unidentified. No base quality information exists; no much larger clone differs at one position.

This specimen consisted of PBMCs from blood, obtained 4 to 6 days after vaccination. The chain employs TRBV6-1 and TRBJ2-1; too little of a D gene remains to name it. The sequence came from a man aged 45-60 years who received an inactivated influenza vaccine. Donor details come from another sample of the same person, matched by shared clones. In nucleotides, the sequence is TGTGCCAGCAGTGAGCTAGAGCAGTTCTTC. It translates as CASSELEQFF.